The 4 T cell receptor beta chains reported below all come from one sample, sequenced in a study of T cell repertoires in cytomegalovirus infection. These TCRs' antigens remain unknown. TCRdb analysed the reads with MiXCR anew, one entry per CDR3 protein. The profile shows roughly 310,000 distinct CDR3 sequences, 25% to 35% of them singletons. The sequenced sample was cultured PBMCs, obtained from culture after CMV antigen stimulation. All receptors come from a human donor in good health (CMV status not recorded). Some clones in this sample may be carry-over from other donors' samples.

This sequence joins TRBV11-2 and TRBJ1-5; 9 bases map to TRBD1. This CDR3 has 15 residues. The V and J ends lost 5 bases and 4 bases, in that order; junction bases with no gene match: 6. Germline V lookup: CDR1 SGHAT, CDR2 FQNNGV. As DNA, the CDR3 is TGTGCCAGCAGCCCTTCCGGACAGGGGAATCAGCCCCAGCATTTT. It specifies CASSPSGQGNQPQHF.

The chain is built from TRBV4-2 and TRBJ2-3; 7 bases match TRBD2. The V gene's germline CDR1 is LGHNA and CDR2 YNFKEQ. The CDR3 has 16 amino acids. Unmatched junction bases numbered 8, after V lost 1 base and J lost 4 bases. Here the CDR3 reads CASSQVTSAGSDTQYF. The CDR3 DNA follows: TGTGCCAGCAGCCAAGTTACTAGCGCCGGGTCAGATACGCAGTATTTT.

This clonotype appeared a single time. This rearrangement joins TRBV6-6 to TRBJ2-7; D might be TRBD2 (5 bases). Per germline, CDR1 MNHNY and CDR2 SVGAGI (reference sequence). Trimming stripped 7 bases from V and 1 base from J, with 11 bases between. The length of the CDR3 is 13 residues. Here the CDR3 reads CASTYPGSYEQYF. The CDR3 bases are TGTGCCAGCACCTACCCGGGATCCTACGAGCAGTACTTC.

The chain joins TRBV27 to TRBJ1-1, with D maybe TRBD1 (6 bases). Germline V gene lookup returns CDR1 MNHEY and CDR2 SMNVEV (reference sequence). CDR3 size: 17 residues. Trimming left V 4 bases short and J 1 base short, with 19 bases between. This chain's CDR3 is CASSSPLRGGRNTEAFF. Written as DNA, the CDR3 is TGTGCCAGCAGTTCCCCCCTCAGGGGAGGGAGGAACACTGAAGCTTTCTTT.